Only a few counts were recorded for the clone carrying this T cell receptor beta chain. This sample was included in a study of T cells in Graves' hyperthyroidism and ophthalmopathy. Researchers amplified the TCR beta CDR3 regions from RNA transcripts. An initial round of RT-PCR targeting the TCR CDR3 relied on the HTBI primer set. TCRdb used MiXCR to reprocess the multiplex PCR reads, holding one entry per CDR3 protein. The sample carries nearly 600,000 distinct CDR3 sequences, approximately 15% recorded once. The CDR3 is made up of 14 amino acids. CDR1 is SEHNR, CDR2 FQNEAQ, per germline (reference sequence). Deletions cut 7 bases from V and 0 bases from J, with 10 bases between.

This chain links TRBV7-9 with TRBJ1-3; unclear D gene. The receptor's source is a woman aged 18 to 35 with Graves' ophthalmopathy. What was sequenced was blood. CDR3 DNA sequence: TGTGCCAGCACCTTGGGGAGCTCTGGAAACACCATATATTTT. It codes for CASTLGSSGNTIYF. Using reference TRBV7-9 and TRBJ1-3 for the parts outside the CDR3, the full variable domain is DTGVSQNPRHKITKRGQNVTFRCDPISEHNRLYWYRQTLGQGPEFLTYFQNEAQLEKSRLLSDRFSAERPKGSFSTLEIQRTEQGDSAMYLCASTLGSSGNTIYFGEGSWLTVV.